This T cell receptor (beta chain) was sequenced for a study of CD8 T cells in Susac syndrome. TCR beta was sequenced from blood CD8+ and CD4+ T cells. RNA, at about 0.45 to 1 ug, was reverse transcribed with random hexamers. The TCR beta CDR3 was amplified by immunoSEQ multiplex PCR across 54 Vbeta, 13 Jbeta. In TCRdb, the immunoSEQ multiplex PCR reads were re-called with MiXCR into one record per CDR3 protein. The sample yields about 300,000 distinct CDR3 sequences, approximately 85% seen once. The sequence was collected from a human donor with multiple sclerosis. Sequenced input: CD8+ T cells from PBMCs.

CDR3 amino acids: CASSSPWLSGANVLTF. The CDR3 nucleotides are TGTGCCAGCAGTTCTCCCTGGCTCTCTGGGGCCAACGTCCTGACTTTC. V gene TRBV27 combines with J gene TRBJ2-6; no clear D gene. This CDR3 is built from 16 residues. V lost 4 bases and J 0 bases, leaving 10 bases between the germline ends. CDR1 is MNHEY and CDR2 is SMNVEV in the germline V gene (reference sequence).